The sequence of this T cell receptor (beta chain) was determined in a study of blood T cell repertoires in COVID-19. In the original workflow: Estimation of nucleated cell counts relied on the amplification of reference gene primers. TCRdb keeps only in-frame clones here, not all; method: immunoSEQ multiplex PCR. Clonal size and the V and J genes are those of that table, whereas D and trimming came from the DNA. There are 60,000 or so clones in the sample; 85% occur only once, and approximately 16% lies in the top ten. V shed 0 bases, J shed 6 bases, and the junction held 8 bases outside the gene matches. Germline V gives CDR1 SGHRS, CDR2 YFSETQ. The CDR3 runs 16 residues.

This receptor was obtained from a human donor in a cohort sampled during active COVID-19. The chain uses TRBV5-1 and TRBJ2-2; 7 bases line up with TRBD2. Source material: peripheral blood. The CDR3 loop is CASSLEGTTFPGELFF. As DNA, the CDR3 is TGCGCCAGCAGCTTGGAGGGGACTACTTTCCCCGGGGAGCTGTTTTTT.